These T cell receptor beta chains were read from a single sample in a study of T cell responses to AZD1222 COVID-19 vaccine. The table came from immunoSEQ multiplex PCR; TCRdb's copy has only in-frame clones and leaves some out. Of fewer than 150,000 clones detected, about 92% appear once; the ten largest clones hold 7.9%. The sample here was peripheral blood, taken 28 days after the second AZD1222 dose. Every receptor here comes from an adult who received the AZD1222 COVID-19 vaccine. Both conserved end residues are part of each CDR3. Each record gives: J gene, clone size, V gene, D gene, CDR3 DNA, CDR3 protein. D genes are given only for firm matches. The size of a clone is reported for some rows only, either as once, few or many, or as a class for expanded clones.

TRBJ2-7,-,TRBV28,-,TGTGCCAGCAGCAGACAGGCCACCTACGAGCAGTACTTC,CASSRQATYEQYF
TRBJ1-2,-,TRBV15,TRBD1,TGTGCCACCAGTATTGACAGGGGGCTAGGTGGCTACACCTTC,CATSIDRGLGGYTF
TRBJ1-1,-,TRBV2,TRBD1,TGTGCCACAAAGACAGGGCTGATGAACACTGAAGCTTTCTTT,CATKTGLMNTEAFF
TRBJ2-7,-,TRBV18,TRBD2,TGTGCCAGCTCACCGGGAGGGCTCGAGCAGTACTTC,CASSPGGLEQYF
TRBJ2-2,-,TRBV28,TRBD1,TGTGCCAGCACAGGTGTACGGGACAGGGCGAACACCGGGGAGCTGTTTTTT,CASTGVRDRANTGELFF
TRBJ2-7,-,TRBV11-2,-,TGTGCCAGCAGCTTCGGGAAACCAACCCTCTACGAGCAGTACTTC,CASSFGKPTLYEQYF
TRBJ1-2,-,TRBV11-2,-,TGTGCCAGCAGCCCACCGGGAACATACGGCTACACCTTC,CASSPPGTYGYTF
TRBJ1-2,-,TRBV7-2,-,TGTGCCAGCAGCCCCTGGATGAGGACACATAAAAAATTAGGCTACACCTTC,CASSPWMRTHKKLGYTF
TRBJ2-7,-,TRBV5-1,-,TGCGCCAGCAGCTTGGCCGGACTAGGGGGTAACGAGCAGTACTTC,CASSLAGLGGNEQYF
TRBJ1-1,-,TRBV10-1,-,TGCGCCAGCAGTGATCCGACGAACACTGAAGCTTTCTTT,CASSDPTNTEAFF
TRBJ2-1,-,TRBV18,TRBD2,TGTGCCAGCTCTCCGAGGACTAGCCTCTCCTACAATGAGCAGTTCTTC,CASSPRTSLSYNEQFF
TRBJ2-2,-,TRBV9,-,TGTGCCAGCAGCGTAGTGTCGGTCAAGAACACCGGGGAGCTGTTTTTT,CASSVVSVKNTGELFF
TRBJ2-5,-,TRBV5-1,TRBD2,TGCGCCAGCAAGCGGACTAGCTTAGAGACCCAGTACTTC,CASKRTSLETQYF
TRBJ1-5,-,TRBV5-1,-,TGCGCCAGCAGCCTTGGGGAGACAAGCAATCAGCCCCAGCATTTT,CASSLGETSNQPQHF
TRBJ1-1,-,TRBV11-2,-,TGTGCCAGCAGCTCCCCTCCCCCTGAAGCTTTCTTT,CASSSPPPEAFF
TRBJ2-5,few,TRBV7-2,-,TGTGCCAGCAGCTTCGGTGTCGGGGGTCAAGAGACCCAGTACTTC,CASSFGVGGQETQYF
TRBJ1-1,-,TRBV19,-,TGTGCCAGTAGTACTGGACCGGCGAACACTGAAGCTTTCTTT,CASSTGPANTEAFF
TRBJ2-7,-,TRBV5-4,-,TGTGCCAGCAGCTCGGGGGACAGACGCTCTTCGTCGGAGCAGTACTTC,CASSSGDRRSSSEQYF
TRBJ2-7,-,TRBV25-1,-,TGTGCCAGCAGTGAACGGGCCGGATCCTACGAGCAGTACTTC,CASSERAGSYEQYF
TRBJ1-2,-,TRBV2,-,TGTGCCAGCAGTGAAGGGGCAGCCTATGGCTACACCTTC,CASSEGAAYGYTF
TRBJ1-1,-,TRBV4-2,-,TGTGCCAGCAGCCGCGGTTGGGCGGACACTGAAGCTTTCTTT,CASSRGWADTEAFF
TRBJ2-2,once,TRBV6-2/TRBV6-3,TRBD1,TGTGCCAGCAGTAGAGCAGGGGGCATCGGGGAGCTGTTTTTT,CASSRAGGIGELFF
TRBJ1-1,-,TRBV6-5,TRBD1,TGTGCCAGCAGTTACCGGACAGGGGACACTGAAGCTTTCTTT,CASSYRTGDTEAFF
TRBJ2-7,-,TRBV5-1,-,TGCGCCAGCAGGTTTGGAGGTACCTACGAGCAGTACTTC,CASRFGGTYEQYF
TRBJ2-7,-,TRBV4-1,TRBD1,TGCGCCAGCAGCAAGCCGGGACAGGGTTTCCACGAGCAGTACTTC,CASSKPGQGFHEQYF
TRBJ2-5,-,TRBV27,TRBD1,TGTGCCAGCAGTTCAAGGACAGGGGGCTGGGAGACCCAGTACTTC,CASSSRTGGWETQYF
TRBJ2-5,-,TRBV5-1,-,TGCGCCAGCAGCTTGGTCCCACGAATGGGGCAGAAAGAGACCCAGTACTTC,CASSLVPRMGQKETQYF
TRBJ2-4,-,TRBV10-3,TRBD2,TGTGCCATCTCCCTAGCGGGGGGGCGGGAAAACATTCAGTACTTC,CAISLAGGRENIQYF
TRBJ1-2,-,TRBV11-1,-,TGTGCCAGCAGCTTAGAGGGTTATGGCTACACCTTC,CASSLEGYGYTF
TRBJ1-5,-,TRBV19,-,TGTGCCAGTAGTATGGCCATGAGGGCAGCATCGAATCAGCCCCAGCATTTT,CASSMAMRAASNQPQHF
TRBJ1-4,-,TRBV4-1,TRBD1,TGCGCCAGCAGCGCAAGACTGACAGGGGGGAATGAAAAACTGTTTTTT,CASSARLTGGNEKLFF
TRBJ2-7,-,TRBV29-1,TRBD1,TGCAGCGTTGGGACAGGGATCTCCTACGAGCAGTACTTC,CSVGTGISYEQYF
TRBJ1-5,-,TRBV12-3/TRBV12-4,-,TGTGCCAGCAGTTTGATCAATCAGCCCCAGCATTTT,CASSLINQPQHF
TRBJ2-7,-,TRBV19,-,TGTGCCAGTGCCATCGGCGGTTCCTACGAGCAGTACTTC,CASAIGGSYEQYF
TRBJ2-2,-,TRBV10-1,-,TGCGCCAGCCGGAAGGACAGAAACACCGGGGAGCTGTTTTTT,CASRKDRNTGELFF
TRBJ2-5,-,TRBV5-4,TRBD2,TGTGCCAGCAGGTTAGCGGGGGCGGAGACCCAGTACTTC,CASRLAGAETQYF
TRBJ1-3,-,TRBV24-1,TRBD1,TGTGCCACCAGTGATGCCGGGACAGCTGGAAACACCATATATTTT,CATSDAGTAGNTIYF
TRBJ2-2,-,TRBV5-1,-,TGCGCCAGCAGCCATGACCTAAACACCGGGGAGCTGTTTTTT,CASSHDLNTGELFF
TRBJ2-7,-,TRBV28,TRBD2,TGTGCCAGCCAAACTGCGGGGGTCCAAGAGCAGTACTTC,CASQTAGVQEQYF
TRBJ2-1,-,TRBV28,TRBD1,TGTGCCAGCAGGTCACCGGGACAGGGGGCCAATGAGCAGTTCTTC,CASRSPGQGANEQFF
TRBJ1-6,-,TRBV25-1,-,TGTGCCAGCAGGCACCCAGACTCACCCCTCCACTTT,CASRHPDSPLHF
TRBJ2-2,once,TRBV11-2,TRBD2,TGTGCCAGCAGCTTGCAGACTAGCTGGACCGGGGAGCTGTTTTTT,CASSLQTSWTGELFF
TRBJ2-1,-,TRBV9,-,TGTGCCAGCAGCGTAGATCGAATATGGGGCAATGAGCAGTTCTTC,CASSVDRIWGNEQFF
TRBJ2-7,once,TRBV7-9,TRBD1,TGTGCCAGCAGCCTCCTCTCCGGGACAGCCGTCTACGAGCAGTACTTC,CASSLLSGTAVYEQYF
TRBJ2-7,-,TRBV28,TRBD1,TGTGCCAGCAGTTCCCACCCGGACAGGGGGCTTTACTACGAGCAGTACTTC,CASSSHPDRGLYYEQYF
TRBJ1-2,-,TRBV28,-,TGTGCCAGCACCACAGGGATTAGTGGCTACACCTTC,CASTTGISGYTF
TRBJ1-2,-,TRBV15,TRBD1,TGTGCCACCAGCAGAGACCGTACAGGGGGCGGCGGCTACACCTTC,CATSRDRTGGGGYTF
TRBJ2-7,few,TRBV6-2/TRBV6-3,-,TGTGCCAGCAGTTATAATTACGAGCAGTACTTC,CASSYNYEQYF
TRBJ2-4,-,TRBV21-1,-,TGTGCCAGCAGCAATCCCCAAGGGGGGTGCTATGATTTGGCCAAAAACATTCAGTACTTC,CASSNPQGGCYDLAKNIQYF
TRBJ1-4,-,TRBV5-4,-,TGTGCCAGCAGCCCCGGGAGCAGTAGGGGGAACATAGAAAAACTGTTTTTT,CASSPGSSRGNIEKLFF
TRBJ1-1,-,TRBV28,-,TGTGCCAGCACCTCAGGGAACACTGAAGCTTTCTTT,CASTSGNTEAFF
TRBJ1-3,-,TRBV5-1,-,TGCGCCAGCAGCTCGTCGGGGGAGTCTGGAAACACCATATATTTT,CASSSSGESGNTIYF
TRBJ2-5,-,TRBV3-1/TRBV3-2,-,TGTGCCAGCAGCCAAGAACTGCAAGAGACCCAGTACTTC,CASSQELQETQYF
TRBJ2-2,-,TRBV15,-,TGTGCCACCAGCAGCCTACAGTTAACCGGGGAGCTGTTTTTT,CATSSLQLTGELFF
TRBJ2-5,-,TRBV28,TRBD1,TGTGCCAGCACCTTCGACAGGGTGAAGACCCAGTACTTC,CASTFDRVKTQYF
TRBJ2-2,-,TRBV7-2,-,TGTGCCAGCAGCTTACTTTTTAGAACCGGGGAGCTGTTTTTT,CASSLLFRTGELFF
TRBJ1-2,-,TRBV4-1,-,TGCGCCAGCAGCCAAGAAGGCGGCTACACCTTC,CASSQEGGYTF
TRBJ2-7,-,TRBV12-3/TRBV12-4,-,TGTGCCAGCAGCCAATTAAATTACGAGCAGTACTTC,CASSQLNYEQYF
TRBJ1-6,-,TRBV3-1/TRBV3-2,TRBD1,TGTGCCAGCAGCCTCAGGGGGTACTTTAATAATTCACCCCTCCACTTT,CASSLRGYFNNSPLHF